This TCR beta chain is drawn from a study of T-cell memory formation after mild COVID-19. TCRdb reprocessed the 5' RACE reads with MiXCR, giving one entry per CDR3 protein. Among fewer than 250,000 distinct CDR3 sequences, about 27% were seen once, and the ten largest hold about an eighth. Germline V gene lookup returns CDR1 KGHDR and CDR2 SFDVKD. The V and J ends lost 2 bases and 0 bases respectively, with 10 bases between them. CDR3 length: 16 amino acids. This sequence joins TRBV24-1 and TRBJ2-1; D is undetermined. Sequencing was carried out using PBMCs or a T cell subset sorted from them (not recorded which). This TCR was sampled from an adult woman who had mild COVID-19 (a few samples of this study predate the infection). Cell type and time point are not known. The CDR3 nucleotides read TGTGCCACCAGTGATTCGGGCTCCCCCTCCTACAATGAGCAGTTCTTC. Its protein product is CATSDSGSPSYNEQFF.